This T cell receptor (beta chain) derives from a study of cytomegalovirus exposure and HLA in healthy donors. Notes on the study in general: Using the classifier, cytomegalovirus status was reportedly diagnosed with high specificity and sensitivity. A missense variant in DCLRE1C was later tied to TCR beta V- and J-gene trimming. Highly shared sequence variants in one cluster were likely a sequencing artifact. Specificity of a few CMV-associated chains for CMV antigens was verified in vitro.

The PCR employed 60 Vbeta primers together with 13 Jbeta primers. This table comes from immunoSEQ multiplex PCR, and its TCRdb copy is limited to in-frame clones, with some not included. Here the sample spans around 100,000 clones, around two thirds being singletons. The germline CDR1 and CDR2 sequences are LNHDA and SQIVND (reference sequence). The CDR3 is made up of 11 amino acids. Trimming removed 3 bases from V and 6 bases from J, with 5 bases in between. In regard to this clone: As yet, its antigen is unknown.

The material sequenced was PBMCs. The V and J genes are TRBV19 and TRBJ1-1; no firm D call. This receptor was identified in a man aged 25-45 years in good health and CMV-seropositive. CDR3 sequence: CASSMSSEAFF. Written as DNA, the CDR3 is TGTGCCAGTAGTATGAGTTCTGAAGCTTTCTTT. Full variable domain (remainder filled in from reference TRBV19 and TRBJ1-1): DGGITQSPKYLFRKEGQNVTLSCEQNLNHDAMYWYRQDPGQGLRLIYYSQIVNDFQKGDIAEGYSVSREKKESFPLTVTSAQKNPTAFYLCASSMSSEAFFGQGTRLTVV.